The next 21 T cell receptor beta chains were all read from a single sample in a study of shared clonotypes between healthy human individuals. Clones were read by immunoSEQ multiplex PCR, and TCRdb kept only the in-frame ones, dropping some. This sample has millions of clones, with roughly 94% found just once. The material sequenced was naive CD4+ T cells sorted from blood. Subset of the sample: CD45RA+ positively selected. The receptor set was obtained from a man aged 18 to 35 in good health.

The chain recombines TRBV7-9 with TRBJ1-5; 11 bases are a match to TRBD1. V trimming: 6 bases; J trimming: 0 bases; junction bases outside the gene matches: 7. CDR1 is SEHNR, CDR2 FQNEAQ, per germline (reference sequence). The CDR3 is made up of 17 amino acids. The CDR3 DNA is TGTGCCAGCAGTCGGACAGGGGGCAAGGATAGCAATCAGCCCCAGCATTTT. Protein: CASSRTGGKDSNQPQHF. The full variable domain, in which reference TRBV7-9 and TRBJ1-5 provide the parts outside the CDR3, is DTGVSQNPRHKITKRGQNVTFRCDPISEHNRLYWYRQTLGQGPEFLTYFQNEAQLEKSRLLSDRFSAERPKGSFSTLEIQRTEQGDSAMYLCASSRTGGKDSNQPQHFGDGTRLSIL.

This clone was recorded once. The V gene is TRBV7-6, the J gene TRBJ2-7, with D perhaps matching TRBD2 (5 bases). The V and J ends lost 5 bases and 1 base respectively, with 9 bases between them. This CDR3 is built from 13 residues. In germline, CDR1 is SGHVS, CDR2 FNYEAQ. DNA for the CDR3: TGTGCCAGCAGCCGAGGGTCTTCCTACGAGCAGTACTTC. Translated: CASSRGSSYEQYF. Filled out from reference TRBV7-6 and TRBJ2-7, the complete variable domain reads GAGVSQSPRYKVTKRGQDVALRCDPISGHVSLYWYRQALGQGPEFLTYFNYEAQQDKSGLPNDRFSAERPEGSISTLTIQRTEQRDSAMYRCASSRGSSYEQYFGPGTRLTVT.

The V and J genes are TRBV30 and TRBJ2-5; TRBD2 might be the D (5 bases). V lost 4 bases and J 9 bases, leaving 18 bases between the germline ends. The CDR3 sequence is 13 residues long. Germline V CDR1 and CDR2: GTSNPN, SVGIG (reference sequence). In nucleotides, the CDR3 is TGTGCCTGGAAAATGGCGGGCGGATGGGCCCAGTACTTC. It yields the protein CAWKMAGGWAQYF. The full variable domain, its missing parts supplied by reference TRBV30 and TRBJ2-5, is SQTIHQWPATLVQPVGSPLSLECTVEGTSNPNLYWYRQAAGRGLQLLFYSVGIGQISSEVPQNLSASRPQDRQFILSSKKLLLSDSGFYLCAWKMAGGWAQYFGPGTRLLVL.

This clone appeared once. The J gene is TRBJ1-6, the V gene TRBV28; 9 bases are a match to TRBD1. The CDR3 contains 16 residues. V trimming: 5 bases; J trimming: 9 bases; junction bases outside the gene matches: 11. Germline V gene data show CDR1 as MDHEN and CDR2 as SYDVKM. DNA of the CDR3: TGTGCCAGCAGTGTACCGGGACAGGGATTGAGTTCACCCCTCCACTTT. Amino acids: CASSVPGQGLSSPLHF.

V usage is TRBV6-5 and J usage is TRBJ2-7, with 9 positions matching TRBD1. CDR3 length equals 14 residues. Trimming at V came to 7 bases and at J to 5 bases, leaving 9 bases not matched to a gene. Germline CDR1 is MNHEY and CDR2 is SVGAGI. The CDR3 DNA follows: TGTGCCAGCAATGCGGGACAGGGAAGCCACGAGCAGTACTTC. Its translation: CASNAGQGSHEQYF.

The J gene is TRBJ2-5, the V gene TRBV28; D gene uncertain. Trimming shortened V by 3 bases and J by 1 base, and 9 bases separated the two germline ends. CDR3 length: 14 residues. Germline V gene sequence: CDR1 MDHEN, CDR2 SYDVKM. CDR3 in amino acids: CASSLVNAQETQYF. In DNA form, the CDR3 reads TGTGCCAGCAGTTTGGTGAACGCCCAAGAGACCCAGTACTTC.

The V and J genes are TRBV7-9 and TRBJ2-1, with no clear D. Germline assignment: CDR1 SEHNR and CDR2 FQNEAQ (reference sequence). V shed 4 bases and J shed 7 bases, with 14 bases lying between them. The CDR3 consists of 14 residues. Here the CDR3 DNA reads TGTGCCAGCAGCTCATTCGACAAACAAAATGAGCAGTTCTTC. This codes for CASSSFDKQNEQFF.

With respect to this clone: The same CDR3 is also encoded by other DNA sequences in this sample. The CDR3 region is CASSLGQDTGELFF. The CDR3 region has the DNA TGTGCCAGCAGCTTAGGTCAGGACACCGGGGAGCTGTTTTTT. The rearrangement joins TRBV7-9 to TRBJ2-2; no clear D gene. The CDR3 runs to 14 residues. CDR1 is SEHNR and CDR2 is FQNEAQ in the germline V gene (reference sequence). Trimming stripped 1 base from V and 3 bases from J, with 6 bases between.

Only one count was recorded for this clone. V usage is TRBV2 and J usage is TRBJ2-7; 10 bases align to TRBD1. The CDR3 loop spans 14 amino acids. The V and J ends lost 5 bases and 7 bases, in that order; junction bases with no gene match: 8. CDR1 is SNHLY and CDR2 is FYNNEI in the germline V gene. This CDR3 is CASSRTGGSEEQYF. Written as DNA, the CDR3 is TGTGCCAGCAGTAGGACAGGGGGAAGTGAGGAGCAGTACTTC.

This clone was detected only once. The rearrangement joins TRBV2 to TRBJ2-7, with D possibly matching TRBD2 (5 bases). V gave up 1 base and J gave up 3 bases, with 7 bases separating them. The CDR3 extends over 13 amino acids. Germline values: CDR1 SNHLY, CDR2 FYNNEI. Here the CDR3 DNA reads TGTGCCAGCAGTGAAGGAGGGAACTACGAGCAGTACTTC. Its translation: CASSEGGNYEQYF.

This sequence joins TRBV19 and TRBJ1-6, with D possibly being TRBD1 (5 bases). This CDR3 has 14 residues. Between the trimmed V and J ends, which lost 3 bases and 14 bases, there was a span of 17 bases. Germline assignment: CDR1 LNHDA and CDR2 SQIVND (reference sequence). The CDR3 sequence: CASSILGQGSTLHF. For the CDR3, the DNA is TGTGCCAGTAGTATTCTAGGCCAGGGATCCACCCTCCACTTT.

The rearrangement joins TRBV4-3 to TRBJ2-1; 9 bases agree with TRBD2. V was clipped by 0 bases and J by 9 bases; unmatched bases: 12. The CDR3 totals 17 residues. Germline V CDR1 and CDR2: LGHNA, YSLEER. CDR3 DNA sequence: TGCGCCAGCAGCCAAGACGCTAGCGGGATCTCCCTTCTTGAGCAGTTCTTC. This sequence encodes CASSQDASGISLLEQFF.

The sample holds one count of this clone. The chain links TRBV28 to TRBJ1-5; 10 bases align to TRBD1. CDR1 and CDR2 (germline): MDHEN, SYDVKM. J lost 7 bases, V lost 5 bases, and 8 bases had no gene match. The CDR3 extends over 15 amino acids. Here the CDR3 reads CASSPRDRGTQPQHF. The CDR3 DNA sequence: TGTGCCAGCAGTCCACGGGACAGGGGAACCCAGCCCCAGCATTTT.

The chain uses TRBV27 and TRBJ2-7, with D possibly being TRBD1 or TRBD2 (6 bases each). CDR3 size: 17 residues. The germline V gene encodes CDR1 MNHEY and CDR2 SMNVEV (reference sequence). Trimming shortened V by 0 bases and J by 0 bases, and 15 bases separated the two germline ends. The CDR3 DNA is TGTGCCAGCAGTTTATCAGGGGGGACAATAACCTCCTACGAGCAGTACTTC. This gives the protein CASSLSGGTITSYEQYF.

The chain links TRBV18 to TRBJ2-4; 8 bases are shared with TRBD2. The trim removed 0 bases at V and 7 bases at J, leaving 11 bases unmatched. From germline, CDR1 is KGHSH and CDR2 LQKENI. The CDR3 length is 17 residues. The CDR3 sequence is CASSPPLAGGPLNIQYF. The CDR3 region has the DNA TGTGCCAGCTCACCACCTCTCGCGGGAGGCCCCCTCAACATTCAGTACTTC.

The chain combines TRBV12-5 with TRBJ2-2; perhaps D is TRBD1 or TRBD2 (6 bases each). V was shortened by 6 bases and J by 5 bases, with 19 bases between the two germline ends. CDR1 is LGHNT, CDR2 FRNRAP, per germline. The CDR3 totals 16 residues. CDR3 protein: CASGFGQPEGTGELFF. CDR3 nucleotides: TGTGCTAGTGGCTTTGGACAGCCGGAGGGAACCGGGGAGCTGTTTTTT.

The chain has TRBV20-1 and TRBJ2-5; D is unresolved. The CDR3 consists of 8 residues. Looked up from germline, CDR1 is DFQATT and CDR2 is SNEGSKA (reference sequence). V lost 1 base to trimming and J lost 14 bases, with 5 bases between them. CDR3 region: CSARGPYF. CDR3 bases: TGCAGTGCTAGAGGTCCATACTTC.

The chain is built from TRBV7-9 and TRBJ2-1; 8 bases are a match to TRBD2. Germline V gives CDR1 SEHNR, CDR2 FQNEAQ (reference sequence). The CDR3 loop spans 15 amino acids. Trimming removed 2 bases from V and 10 bases from J; junction bases left unmatched: 10. The CDR3 is CASSLWGSGAGEQFF. The CDR3 DNA follows: TGTGCCAGCAGCTTATGGGGTAGCGGGGCGGGAGAGCAGTTCTTC.

J is TRBJ1-1 and V is TRBV30; TRBD1 agrees at 10 bases. CDR3 length: 16 residues. Germline V CDR1 and CDR2: GTSNPN, SVGIG (reference sequence). Trimming took 8 bases from V and 0 from J; bases not matched to a gene: 12. The CDR3 loop is CARTPGQGKLNTEAFF. The CDR3 DNA follows: TGTGCCCGTACTCCGGGACAGGGGAAGTTGAACACTGAAGCTTTCTTT.

This clone was observed a single time. Other DNA sequences in the same sample also yield this CDR3. This chain links TRBV5-1 with TRBJ2-7; TRBD1 matches at 9 bases. The germline CDR1 and CDR2 sequences are SGHRS and YFSETQ. The J segment lost 1 base and the V segment lost 3 bases, leaving 5 bases of the junction unmatched. The CDR3 extends over 15 amino acids. The DNA for the CDR3 is TGCGCCAGCAGCTCCCCGGGACAGGGATCCTACGAGCAGTACTTC. Protein product: CASSSPGQGSYEQYF.

The V gene is TRBV4-3, the J gene TRBJ2-1; 10 bases line up with TRBD2. CDR1 is LGHNA and CDR2 is YSLEER in the germline V gene. V lost 3 bases and J lost 1; bases outside the gene matches: 3. This CDR3 has 16 amino acids. The CDR3 loop is CASSQGTSASYNEQFF. CDR3 nucleotides: TGCGCCAGCAGCCAGGGGACTAGCGCGTCCTACAATGAGCAGTTCTTC.